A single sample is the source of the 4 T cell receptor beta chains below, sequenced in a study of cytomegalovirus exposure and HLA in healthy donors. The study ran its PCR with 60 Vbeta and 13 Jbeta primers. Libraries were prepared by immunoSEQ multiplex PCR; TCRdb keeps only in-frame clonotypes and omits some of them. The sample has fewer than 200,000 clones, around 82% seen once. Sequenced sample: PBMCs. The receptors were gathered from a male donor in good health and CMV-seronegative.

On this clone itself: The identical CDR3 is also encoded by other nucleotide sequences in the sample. CDR3 loop: CASSLARNTEAFF. CDR3 nucleotide sequence: TGCGCCAGCAGCTTGGCGAGGAACACTGAAGCTTTCTTT. The chain recombines TRBV5-1 with TRBJ1-1, with D uncertain. CDR1 is SGHRS and CDR2 is YFSETQ in the germline V gene. The CDR3 is made up of 13 amino acids. V was clipped by 0 bases and J by 1 base, with 4 bases between them.

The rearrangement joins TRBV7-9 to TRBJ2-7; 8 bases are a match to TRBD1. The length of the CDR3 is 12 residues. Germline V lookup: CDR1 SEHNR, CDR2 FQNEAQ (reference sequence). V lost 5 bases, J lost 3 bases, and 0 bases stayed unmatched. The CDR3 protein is CASSGQGYEQYF. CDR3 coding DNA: TGTGCCAGCAGCGGACAGGGCTACGAGCAGTACTTC.

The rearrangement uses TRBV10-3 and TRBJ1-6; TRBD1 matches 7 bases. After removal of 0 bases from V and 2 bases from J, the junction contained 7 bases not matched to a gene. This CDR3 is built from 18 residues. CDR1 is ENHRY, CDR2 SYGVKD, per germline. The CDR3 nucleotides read TGTGCCATCAGTGAGTCAAGACAGGGCCTCACCTATAATTCACCCCTCCACTTT. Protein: CAISESRQGLTYNSPLHF.

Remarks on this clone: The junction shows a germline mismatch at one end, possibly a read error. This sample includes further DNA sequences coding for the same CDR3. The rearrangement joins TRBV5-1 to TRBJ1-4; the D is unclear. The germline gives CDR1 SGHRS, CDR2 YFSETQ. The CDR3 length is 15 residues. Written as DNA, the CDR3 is TGCGCCAGCAGCTTGGAAGGGAGGCGAAATGAAAAGCTGTTTTTT. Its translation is CASSLEGRRNEKLFF.